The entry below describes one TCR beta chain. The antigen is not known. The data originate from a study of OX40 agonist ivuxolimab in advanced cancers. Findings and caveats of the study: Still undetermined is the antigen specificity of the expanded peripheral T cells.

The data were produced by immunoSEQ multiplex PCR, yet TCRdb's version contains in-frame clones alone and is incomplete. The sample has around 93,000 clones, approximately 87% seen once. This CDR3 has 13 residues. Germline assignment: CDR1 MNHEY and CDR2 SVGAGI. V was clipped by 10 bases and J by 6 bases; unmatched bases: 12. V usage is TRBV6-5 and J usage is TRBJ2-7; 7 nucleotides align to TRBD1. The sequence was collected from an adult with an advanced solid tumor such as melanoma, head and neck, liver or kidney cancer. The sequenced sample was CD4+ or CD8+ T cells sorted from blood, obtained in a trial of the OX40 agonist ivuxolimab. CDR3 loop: CAITNIQGTEQYF. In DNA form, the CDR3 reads TGTGCCATCACTAATATACAGGGGACCGAGCAGTACTTC.